Included here is one TCR beta chain sequence, with context. This clonotype was found many times. Its antigen specificity is not known. No much larger clone is present one base from it, and per-base qualities are unavailable. The data are from a study of CD8 T cells in ankylosing spondylitis (dated by TCRdb to the late 2010s). General notes on the study: The study set out to find disease-linked TCR variants by profiling T cell receptor beta repertoires in ankylosing spondylitis patients and healthy donors. The full study cohort comprised 25 ankylosing spondylitis patients and over a hundred healthy donors. Samples of peripheral blood were taken, and for ankylosing spondylitis patients, synovial fluid was collected as well. Broader findings and caveats from the paper: Some of the motif variants had been reported before in the synovial fluid and blood of reactive arthritis patients, a finding that suggests common disease-initiation mechanisms. Blood from ankylosing spondylitis patients appeared to be characterized by a TCR beta motif composed of under 10 highly homologous amino acid variants. The disease-linked clones had a CD8+ phenotype and were found at relatively low frequencies in peripheral blood. Significant enrichment of the disease-linked clones was reported in matched synovial fluid samples from ankylosing spondylitis patients.

The CDR3 spans 13 residues, from the cysteine through the phenylalanine. Only the CDR3 DNA is retained, 39 bases long and in frame from the first base. Looking up the germline V gene yields CDR1 SQVTM and CDR2 ANQGSEA. V was cut back by 7 bases and J by 2 bases, leaving a gap of 15 bases between them. Sequencing was performed on an Illumina HiSeq 2500. Quantitative 5'-RACE with molecular barcodes was the method used to prepare the TCR beta libraries. Processing in the source paper ran as follows. Disease-linked TCR variants were identified with a new computational method built on a probabilistic model of VDJ rearrangement. The public sequencing data were trimmed at Q25 with fastp and processed into clonotypes with MiXCR by TCRdb, which kept only in-frame beta chains. Each CDR3 protein appears once, grouped with its most common genes and DNA. None of the V and J calls come from the authors' own analysis; TCRdb made them. The sample table shows approximately 340,000 distinct CDR3 sequences, and around 15% are seen once. In total, the top ten clones hold approximately 1.1% of the sample.

The source material was blood, either unsorted or a sorted T cell fraction (not recorded which). The origin of this receptor is a male donor with ankylosing spondylitis or in good health (not recorded which). The V and J genes are TRBV29-1 and TRBJ2-7; the D gene is perhaps TRBD1 or TRBD2, as each covers 5 bases. The CDR3 has the sequence CSAFGTATYEQYF. DNA sequence: TGCAGCGCTTTCGGGACGGCAACCTACGAGCAGTACTTC.